What follows are 19 T cell receptor beta chains derived from one specimen sequenced in a study of immune evolution from preneoplasia to lung adenocarcinoma. Here immunoSEQ multiplex PCR was the method, and the copy in TCRdb shows in-frame clones only, minus some. This table has 23,000 or so clones, approximately 71% appearing once. The sequencing sample was made of FFPE invasive lung adenocarcinoma tissue. The receptors here all came from a person between 60 and 70 years old with lung adenocarcinoma.

V is TRBV30 and J is TRBJ1-3; D perhaps matches TRBD1 (5 bases). Trimming cost V 0 bases and J 8 bases, with 11 bases left between them. CDR1 GTSNPN and CDR2 SVGIG come from the germline V gene (reference sequence). The CDR3 runs 13 residues. CDR3 sequence: CAWSVYGGDTIYF. CDR3 nucleotides: TGTGCCTGGAGTGTGTACGGGGGTGACACCATATATTTT.

The CDR3 loop is CASSVEPHNQPQHF. As DNA, the CDR3 is TGTGCCAGCAGCGTAGAACCTCACAATCAGCCCCAGCATTTT. The chain links TRBV9 to TRBJ1-5; D unresolved. V lost 0 bases, J lost 3 bases, and 7 bases lay in between. Per germline, CDR1 SGDLS and CDR2 YYNGEE. The CDR3 runs to 14 residues.

This clone was seen a handful of times. This rearrangement joins TRBV18 to TRBJ1-1; D is uncertain. V was shortened by 0 bases and J by 2 bases, with 10 bases between the two germline ends. This CDR3 region has 15 residues. Germline values: CDR1 KGHSH, CDR2 LQKENI. CDR3 sequence (DNA): TGTGCCAGCTCACCACCGAAAGCTACAAACACTGAAGCTTTCTTT. Translation gives CASSPPKATNTEAFF.

CDR3 protein: CASGSLFEGFRPGNTIYF. CDR3 nucleotides: TGTGCCAGTGGGTCCCTTTTTGAGGGTTTTAGGCCTGGAAACACCATATATTTT. The rearrangement links TRBV19 to TRBJ1-3; D is undetermined. Germline V lookup: CDR1 LNHDA, CDR2 SQIVND (reference sequence). Trimming stripped 8 bases from V and 2 bases from J, with 25 bases between. The CDR3 sequence is 18 residues long.

The V gene is TRBV28, the J gene TRBJ2-6; no clear D. V was clipped by 10 bases and J by 4 bases, with 11 bases between them. The germline CDR1 and CDR2 sequences are MDHEN and SYDVKM. The CDR3 spans 13 residues. The CDR3: CAIRTRGANVLTF. The CDR3 bases are TGTGCCATCCGGACGCGCGGGGCCAACGTCCTGACTTTC.

The rearrangement joins TRBV9 to TRBJ2-1; D is unclear. V lost 1 base and J lost 1, with 9 bases in between. The CDR3 contains 15 residues. Germline V gene lookup returns CDR1 SGDLS and CDR2 YYNGEE. DNA of the CDR3: TGTGCCAGCAGCGTATGGCTAAATTCCTACAATGAGCAGTTCTTC. Its translation: CASSVWLNSYNEQFF.

The chain combines TRBV6-5 with TRBJ1-6, with 9 bases aligning to TRBD1. CDR1 MNHEY and CDR2 SVGAGI come from the germline V gene. The CDR3 sequence is 15 residues long. With V trimmed by 4 bases and J by 8 bases, 6 bases remained unmatched. This CDR3 reads CASSSTDRGYSPLHF. DNA of the CDR3: TGTGCCAGCAGTTCCACGGACAGGGGATATTCACCCCTCCACTTT.

This chain uses TRBV23-1 with TRBJ2-1, with TRBD1 as a possible D gene (6 bases). TRBV23-1 has ORF status, its function being uncertain. The CDR3 runs 15 residues. Trimming shortened V by 3 bases and J by 4 bases, and 13 bases separated the two germline ends. This CDR3 is CASSHSGQPYNEQFF. DNA of the CDR3: TGCGCCAGCAGTCATTCCGGACAGCCTTACAATGAGCAGTTCTTC.

The chain has TRBV18 and TRBJ1-4; D ambiguous. Germline V gene data show CDR1 as KGHSH and CDR2 as LQKENI. Trimming cost V 1 base and J 6 bases, with 15 bases left between them. The CDR3 has 16 residues. The CDR3 nucleotides are TGTGCCAGCTCACCACAACGACCCGCGTTTGATGAAAAACTGTTTTTT. Its translation is CASSPQRPAFDEKLFF.

V gene TRBV6-1 combines with J gene TRBJ2-3; D is unclear. Germline V gene data show CDR1 as MNHNS and CDR2 as SASEGT. The germline V and J ends were trimmed by 4 bases and 2 bases, with 10 bases remaining between them. This CDR3 contains 14 residues. The CDR3, as DNA: TGTGCCAGCAGTGGAGGCTTTTTCACAGATACGCAGTATTTT. Residues: CASSGGFFTDTQYF.

The chain employs TRBV18 and TRBJ2-2; 8 nucleotides align to TRBD2. The J segment lost 4 bases and the V segment lost 3 bases, leaving 4 bases of the junction unmatched. The CDR3 covers 15 residues. Looked up from germline, CDR1 is KGHSH and CDR2 is LQKENI. The CDR3 DNA sequence: TGTGCCAGCTCACCCGGCCTAGCGGGCACCGGGGAGCTGTTTTTT. This encodes CASSPGLAGTGELFF.

This sequence joins TRBV7-9 and TRBJ2-3; D unclear. CDR3 length: 12 residues. Trimming removed 6 bases from V and 6 bases from J, with 10 bases in between. Per the germline V gene, CDR1 is SEHNR and CDR2 is FQNEAQ (reference sequence). For the CDR3, the DNA is TGTGCCAGCAGAACCCTTTCGGATACGCAGTATTTT. It yields the protein CASRTLSDTQYF.

This clone was picked up a small number of times. This chain connects TRBV29-1 to TRBJ2-1; D is undetermined. The V gene lost 7 bases and the J gene lost 0 bases, with 10 bases spanning the gap. CDR3 length: 13 residues. Per germline, CDR1 SQVTM and CDR2 ANQGSEA. The CDR3 DNA reads TGCAGCGGCCTGGGTAGCTCCTACAATGAGCAGTTCTTC. Translated, it gives CSGLGSSYNEQFF.

This clone was observed a handful of times. This chain links TRBV5-4 with TRBJ2-7; D not certain. This CDR3 comprises 14 residues. V lost 3 bases to trimming and J lost 7 bases, with 17 bases between them. Per the germline V gene, CDR1 is SGHNT and CDR2 is YYREEE (reference sequence). Written as DNA, the CDR3 is TGTGCCAGCAGCTCTGTCCCTACCGCCGGGGAGCAGTACTTC. It is translated as CASSSVPTAGEQYF.

The chain employs TRBV19 and TRBJ2-7; 14 positions match TRBD2. The germline V gene has CDR1 LNHDA and CDR2 SQIVND (reference sequence). CDR3 length: 16 residues. The J segment lost 6 bases and the V segment lost 5 bases, leaving 9 bases of the junction unmatched. DNA for the CDR3: TGTGCCAGTAGTCAATGGACTAGCGGGGGGAGAACCGAGCAGTACTTC. Translating it yields CASSQWTSGGRTEQYF. The entire variable domain, with the rest obtained from reference TRBV19 and TRBJ2-7, is as follows: DGGITQSPKYLFRKEGQNVTLSCEQNLNHDAMYWYRQDPGQGLRLIYYSQIVNDFQKGDIAEGYSVSREKKESFPLTVTSAQKNPTAFYLCASSQWTSGGRTEQYFGPGTRLTVT.

J is TRBJ2-7 and V is TRBV28; 7 bases are shared with TRBD1. The J segment lost 5 bases and the V segment lost 6 bases, leaving 7 bases of the junction unmatched. Looked up from germline, CDR1 is MDHEN and CDR2 is SYDVKM. This CDR3 contains 13 residues. This CDR3 is CASRRQGRHEQYF. In nucleotides, the CDR3 is TGTGCCAGCAGAAGACAGGGTAGACACGAGCAGTACTTC.

The genes are TRBV28 and TRBJ2-1; 10 bases agree with TRBD2. Germline V gives CDR1 MDHEN, CDR2 SYDVKM. V was pared by 6 bases and J by 7 bases, with 6 bases of the junction left unmatched. This CDR3 is built from 14 residues. The CDR3 sequence is CASSLAGADNEQFF. CDR3 sequence (DNA): TGTGCCAGCAGCCTAGCGGGAGCTGATAATGAGCAGTTCTTC.

This sequence joins TRBV7-8 and TRBJ1-1; D not resolved. The CDR3 has 13 residues. The germline V and J ends were trimmed by 5 bases and 8 bases, with 15 bases remaining between them. Germline V lookup: CDR1 SGHVS, CDR2 FQNEAQ. The CDR3: CASSPSRASEAFF. The CDR3 DNA reads TGTGCCAGCAGCCCCTCCCGGGCCTCGGAAGCTTTCTTT.

This clone has just one count. The CDR3 spells CATSPGGGLPGYTF. The CDR3 coding sequence is TGTGCCACCAGCCCAGGAGGGGGGCTCCCTGGCTACACCTTC. The chain couples TRBV15 to TRBJ1-2, with D possibly TRBD1 on 6 matching bases. CDR3 length: 14 amino acids. V gave up 5 bases and J gave up 7 bases, with 17 bases separating them. The germline CDR1 and CDR2 sequences are LNHNV and YYDKDF (reference sequence).